This T cell receptor (beta chain) was captured in a study of cytomegalovirus exposure and HLA in healthy donors. Primers for the PCR totalled 60 Vbeta and 13 Jbeta. The assay was immunoSEQ multiplex PCR, and TCRdb's table has in-frame clones only and misses some. This table holds over 85,000 clones, around 86% found once. Germline assignment: CDR1 SEHNR and CDR2 FQNEAQ (reference sequence). V gave up 1 base and J gave up 7 bases; unmatched junction bases: 10. CDR3 length: 16 residues. In nominal health when sampled, donors likely had unrecorded immune exposures nonetheless. Sequences were obtained from PBMCs. This sequence was found in a man aged 40-55 years in good health and CMV-seronegative. The chain has TRBV7-9 and TRBJ2-1; 7 bases fit TRBD1. CDR3: CASSLVLPLRGNEQFF. DNA of the CDR3: TGTGCCAGCAGCTTAGTCCTTCCCCTCAGGGGGAATGAGCAGTTCTTC.